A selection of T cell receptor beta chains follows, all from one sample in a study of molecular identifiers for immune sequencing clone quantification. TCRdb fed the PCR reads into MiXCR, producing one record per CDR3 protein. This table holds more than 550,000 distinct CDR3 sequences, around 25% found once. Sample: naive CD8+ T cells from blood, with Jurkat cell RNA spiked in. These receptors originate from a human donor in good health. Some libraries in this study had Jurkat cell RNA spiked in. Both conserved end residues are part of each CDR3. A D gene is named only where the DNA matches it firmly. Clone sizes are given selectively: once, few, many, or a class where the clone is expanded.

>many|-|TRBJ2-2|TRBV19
TGTGCCAGTAGCCTGGACGTTGCGAACACCGGGGAGCTGTTTTTT
CASSLDVANTGELFF
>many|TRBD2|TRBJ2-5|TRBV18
TGTGCCAGCTCATCGACTAGCGGGAGGTACCAAGAGACCCAGTACTTC
CASSSTSGRYQETQYF
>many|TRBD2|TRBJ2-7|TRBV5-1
TGCGCCAGCAGCTCGCTAGCGGGGGGCGTGTACGAGCAGTACTTC
CASSSLAGGVYEQYF
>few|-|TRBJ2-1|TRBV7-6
TGTGCCAGCAGCTTTTTTCGGGGCAACTACAATGAGCAGTTCTTC
CASSFFRGNYNEQFF
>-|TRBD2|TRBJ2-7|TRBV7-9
TGTGCCAGCAGCGGGGAGCGGGGGGGAAGCTCCTACGAGCAGTACTTC
CASSGERGGSSYEQYF
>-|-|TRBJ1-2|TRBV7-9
TGTGCCAGCAGCCCTGGGGGAGATGGCTACACCTTC
CASSPGGDGYTF
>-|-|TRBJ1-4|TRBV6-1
TGTGCCAGCTTGAGCCCTCGGGGGGGTTGGAATGAAAAACTGTTTTTT
CASLSPRGGWNEKLFF
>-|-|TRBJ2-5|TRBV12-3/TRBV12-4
TGTGCCAGCAGCGGGGTGGGCGATACATACCAAGAGACCCAGTACTTC
CASSGVGDTYQETQYF
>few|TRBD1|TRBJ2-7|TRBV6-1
TGTGCCAGCACCCTTCGGGGACAGGGATACGAGCAGTACTTC
CASTLRGQGYEQYF
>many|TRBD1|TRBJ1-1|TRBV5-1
TGCGCCAGCAGCTTCATGACAGGGCCGGACACTGAAGCTTTCTTT
CASSFMTGPDTEAFF
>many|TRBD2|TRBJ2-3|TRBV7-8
TGTGCCAGCAGCTCCCATGGGCGTAGCGGGGGGGAAGATACGCAGTATTTT
CASSSHGRSGGEDTQYF
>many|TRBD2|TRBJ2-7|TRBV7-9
TGTGCCAGCAGCCCAAGCGGGAGGGCCGACGAGCAGTACTTC
CASSPSGRADEQYF
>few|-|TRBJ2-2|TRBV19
TGTGCCAGTAGTATGATAGCGGAAGACACCGGGGAGCTGTTTTTT
CASSMIAEDTGELFF
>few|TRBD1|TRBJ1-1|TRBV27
TGTGCCAGCAGCACCCGGGACAGGGTCACTGAAGCTTTCTTT
CASSTRDRVTEAFF
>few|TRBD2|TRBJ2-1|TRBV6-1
TGTGCCAGCAGTGAGGAGGTGACTAGCGGGGGAGAGCAGTTCTTC
CASSEEVTSGGEQFF
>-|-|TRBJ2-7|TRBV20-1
TGCAGAGCGGCACAGGGTTTACTATCCTACGAGCAGTACTTC
CRAAQGLLSYEQYF
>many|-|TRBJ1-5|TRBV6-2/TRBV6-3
TGTGCCAGCAGTTACTCGGGGACATTCAATCAGCCCCAGCATTTT
CASSYSGTFNQPQHF
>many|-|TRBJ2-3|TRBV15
TGTGCCACCAGCGAAGGCACAGATACGCAGTATTTT
CATSEGTDTQYF
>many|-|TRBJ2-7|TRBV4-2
TGTGCCAGCAGCCAAGATAGTAATGCCGAGCAGTACTTC
CASSQDSNAEQYF
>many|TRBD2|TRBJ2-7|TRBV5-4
TGTGCCAGCAGCTTACTGGCGGGAGTACCCTACGAGCAGTACTTC
CASSLLAGVPYEQYF
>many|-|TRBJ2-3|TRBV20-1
TGCAGTGCTAGAGAACCGGCGGCAGTCTCAGATACGCAGTATTTT
CSAREPAAVSDTQYF
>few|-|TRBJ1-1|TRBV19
TGTGCCAGTAGTATCTCCCAGGGGCTCACTGAAGCTTTCTTT
CASSISQGLTEAFF
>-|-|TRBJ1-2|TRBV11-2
TGTGCCACCTTCAGGGGCGGGTTTGGCTACACCTTC
CATFRGGFGYTF
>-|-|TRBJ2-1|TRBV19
TGTGCCAGTAGTATAGGGACGAGGGCTACCTACAATGAGCAGTTCTTC
CASSIGTRATYNEQFF
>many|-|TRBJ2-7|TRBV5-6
TGTGCCAGCAGCCCCACAGGGTCCCACGAGCAGTACTTC
CASSPTGSHEQYF
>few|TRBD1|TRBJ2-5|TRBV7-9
TGTGCCAGCAGCTTAGGCAGGGGGCGCCAAGAGACCCAGTACTTC
CASSLGRGRQETQYF
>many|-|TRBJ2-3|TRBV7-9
TGTGCCAGCAGTTTCGAGCTATCAGGGACAGATACGCAGTATTTT
CASSFELSGTDTQYF
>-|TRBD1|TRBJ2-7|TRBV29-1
TGCAGCGTTTCTAGGTGGACAGGCTCCTACGAGCAGTACTTC
CSVSRWTGSYEQYF
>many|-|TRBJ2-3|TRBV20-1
TGCAGTGCTAGAGACCGGGACTTGACAGGCGTCCCCACAGATACGCAGTATTTT
CSARDRDLTGVPTDTQYF
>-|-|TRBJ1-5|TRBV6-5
TGTGCCAGCAGTTTAAACGGGGGCCAGCGCGACAATCAGCCCCAGCATTTT
CASSLNGGQRDNQPQHF
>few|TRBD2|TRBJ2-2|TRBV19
TGTGCCAGTAGTATCCCGGGACTAGCGGACACCGGGGAGCTGTTTTTT
CASSIPGLADTGELFF
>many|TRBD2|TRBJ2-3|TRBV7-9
TGTGCCAGCAGCTTATTCACTAGCGGGCGGGCCACAGATACGCAGTATTTT
CASSLFTSGRATDTQYF
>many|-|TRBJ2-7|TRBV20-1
TGCAGTGCTAGAGATTCCACCGGGGAGCAGTACTTC
CSARDSTGEQYF
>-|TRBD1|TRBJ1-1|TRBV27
TGTGCCAGCGGGCGAGGGGACAGGGGAACTGAAGCTTTCTTT
CASGRGDRGTEAFF
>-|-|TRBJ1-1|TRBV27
TGTGCCAGCAGTTTATCGATAGGGGGCACTGAAGCTTTCTTT
CASSLSIGGTEAFF
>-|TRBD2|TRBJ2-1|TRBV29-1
TGCAGCGTTTCAGGGGGGCTAGCGGGAGATGAGCAGTTCTTC
CSVSGGLAGDEQFF
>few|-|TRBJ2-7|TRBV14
TGTGCCAGCAGCCAAGGGCAACACCTCCTGTGGGAGCAGTACTTC
CASSQGQHLLWEQYF
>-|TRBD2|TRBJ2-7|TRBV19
TGTGCCAGTAAGATCGCGAGCGGGAGTGGTTACGAGCAGTACTTC
CASKIASGSGYEQYF
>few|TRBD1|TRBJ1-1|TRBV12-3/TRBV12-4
TGTGCCAGCAAAGGGGGCGAAGAAGCTTTCTTT
CASKGGEEAFF
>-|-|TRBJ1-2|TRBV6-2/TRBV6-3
TGTGCCAGCAGTGAATACAGGGAGATCAACTATGGCTACACCTTC
CASSEYREINYGYTF
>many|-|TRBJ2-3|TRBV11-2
TGTGCCAGCAGGGGGACCCAGCTCACAGATACGCAGTATTTT
CASRGTQLTDTQYF
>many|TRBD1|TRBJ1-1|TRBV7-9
TGTGCCAGCAGCTCTAGTGACAGGGGACACACTGAAGCTTTCTTT
CASSSSDRGHTEAFF